One sample yielded the 7 T cell receptor beta chains listed below, sequenced in a study of cytomegalovirus exposure and HLA in healthy donors. The PCR contained 60 Vbeta and 13 Jbeta primers. Measured with immunoSEQ multiplex PCR; TCRdb has only the in-frame clones, and not every one. The table includes 95,000 to 150,000 clones, around two thirds detected once. The sequenced sample consisted of PBMCs. These receptors originate from a woman in her thirties or forties in good health and CMV-seropositive.

This clone was seen only a few times. The rearrangement links TRBV28 to TRBJ2-5; TRBD1 matches 9 bases. Germline-derived CDR1 and CDR2 are MDHEN and SYDVKM. The CDR3 is 15 residues long. Trimming removed 5 bases from V and 5 bases from J; junction bases left unmatched: 9. In nucleotides, the CDR3 is TGTGCCAGCAGTGTACAACAGGGGGCATGGGAGACCCAGTACTTC. Translated, it gives CASSVQQGAWETQYF.

This chain links TRBV13 with TRBJ1-1; unclear D gene. The V end lost 4 bases, the J end lost 8 bases, and 8 bases lay between the germline ends. Germline lookup yields CDR1 PRHDT and CDR2 FYEKMQ (reference sequence). The CDR3 sequence is 11 residues long. The CDR3 DNA follows: TGTGCCAGCAGCTCTCGTATAGAAGCTTTCTTT. It yields the protein CASSSRIEAFF.

This clone has only a few counts. The J gene is TRBJ2-7, the V gene TRBV6-6, with 11 positions matching TRBD1. Trimming took 5 bases from V and 1 from J; bases not matched to a gene: 4. The CDR3 sequence is 15 residues long. Germline CDR1 is MNHNY and CDR2 is SVGAGI (reference sequence). CDR3 sequence: CASSPGTGGSYEQYF. CDR3 coding DNA: TGTGCCAGCAGTCCCGGGACAGGGGGGTCCTACGAGCAGTACTTC.

This rearrangement joins TRBV19 to TRBJ2-1; TRBD2 is a possible D gene (5 bases). CDR3 size: 13 residues. V shed 5 bases and J shed 2 bases, with 7 bases lying between them. Germline V gives CDR1 LNHDA, CDR2 SQIVND (reference sequence). The CDR3 reads CASSPGTYNEQFF. The CDR3 DNA sequence: TGTGCCAGTAGTCCCGGGACCTACAATGAGCAGTTCTTC.

The rearrangement links TRBV6-5 to TRBJ2-1; D might be TRBD2 (5 bases). Germline V lookup: CDR1 MNHEY, CDR2 SVGAGI. The CDR3 consists of 15 residues. The V end lost 2 bases, the J end lost 6 bases, and 14 bases lay between the germline ends. CDR3 protein: CASSYGLLGSNEQFF. In DNA, the CDR3 is TGTGCCAGCAGTTACGGGTTATTGGGGAGCAATGAGCAGTTCTTC.

This clone was counted between two and nine times. The chain is built from TRBV6-5 and TRBJ1-2; D ambiguous. The V gene lost 0 bases and the J gene lost 4 bases, with 15 bases spanning the gap. Germline-derived CDR1 and CDR2 are MNHEY and SVGAGI. The CDR3 sequence is 16 residues long. CDR3 in DNA: TGTGCCAGCAGTTACTCGAATAGCAGACGGAGCTATGGCTACACCTTC. This gives the protein CASSYSNSRRSYGYTF.

The chain recombines TRBV30 with TRBJ1-4, with TRBD1 matching 8 bases. The trim removed 8 bases at V and 2 bases at J, leaving 4 bases unmatched. The CDR3 runs to 13 residues. The V gene's germline CDR1 is GTSNPN and CDR2 SVGIG (reference sequence). DNA for the CDR3: TGTGCCGGGGACAGGAGTACTAATGAAAAACTGTTTTTT. Translating gives CAGDRSTNEKLFF.